Listed here are 7 T cell receptor beta chains from one sample, sequenced in a study of glioma-infiltrating T cells. The iRepertoire nested amplicon-rescue multiplex PCR amplified TCR alpha and beta CDR3s from RNA. TCRdb re-called the multiplex PCR reads through MiXCR, storing one row per CDR3 protein. The table has 300,000 to 450,000 distinct CDR3 sequences, roughly 41% seen once. The sample consisted of glioma tissue, nonneoplastic brain tissue, or PBMCs (not recorded which). The receptors derive from a human donor with low-grade glioma or glioblastoma, undergoing nonglioma brain surgery, or in good health (not recorded which).

This sequence joins TRBV12-3 or TRBV12-4 and TRBJ1-1; D remains ambiguous. CDR3 length equals 15 residues. With 1 base removed from V and 3 bases from J, the gap between germline ends came to 12 bases. The CDR3 reads CASSLVVPRDTEAFF. In DNA, the CDR3 is TGTGCCAGCAGTTTAGTCGTCCCGAGGGACACTGAAGCTTTCTTT.

V and J are TRBV12-5 and TRBJ2-1, with D tentatively TRBD2 (5 bases). Trimming removed 11 bases from V and 7 bases from J, with 18 bases in between. CDR3 length equals 13 residues. CDR1 is LGHNT, CDR2 FRNRAP, per germline. The chain's CDR3 is CAGTLMAGNEQFF. The CDR3 bases are TGTGCTGGTACCTTAATGGCGGGTAATGAGCAGTTCTTC.

V is TRBV19 and J is TRBJ1-5; D is unclear. CDR1 and CDR2 from the germline V gene are LNHDA and SQIVND (reference sequence). The CDR3 spans 12 residues. V lost 9 bases and J lost 4, with 10 bases in between. CDR3 coding DNA: TGTGCCAGCAGCCGAGGGAATCAGCCCCAGCATTTT. Translated: CASSRGNQPQHF.

A few counts support this clonotype. The CDR3 sequence is CATSRDRREGGAEQFF. The CDR3 coding sequence is TGTGCCACCAGCAGAGATCGGCGGGAGGGGGGTGCGGAGCAGTTCTTC. This rearrangement joins TRBV15 to TRBJ2-1; 9 nucleotides match TRBD2. This CDR3 has 16 residues. CDR1 and CDR2 from the germline V gene are LNHNV and YYDKDF (reference sequence). The trim removed 0 bases at V and 10 bases at J, leaving 10 bases unmatched. The entire variable domain, with the rest obtained from reference TRBV15 and TRBJ2-1, is as follows: DAMVIQNPRYQVTQFGKPVTLSCSQTLNHNVMYWYQQKSSQAPKLLFHYYDKDFNNEADTPDNFQSRRPNTSFCFLDIRSPGLGDTAMYLCATSRDRREGGAEQFFGPGTRLTVL.

This clonotype came up a few times. CDR3 region: CASRAGTGWYEQYF. CDR3 sequence (DNA): TGTGCCAGCAGAGCCGGGACAGGGTGGTACGAGCAGTACTTC. V is TRBV27 and J is TRBJ2-7; 9 positions agree with TRBD1. V gave up 6 bases and J gave up 4 bases; unmatched junction bases: 7. Germline V gene data show CDR1 as MNHEY and CDR2 as SMNVEV (reference sequence). The CDR3 runs 14 residues.

This clonotype was recorded at least ten times. V and J are TRBV20-1 and TRBJ2-1; 10 bases are shared with TRBD1. Per the germline V gene, CDR1 is DFQATT and CDR2 is SNEGSKA (reference sequence). V lost 0 bases to trimming and J lost 4 bases; unmatched junction nucleotides: 6. This CDR3 is 16 amino acids long. The CDR3 coding sequence is TGCAGTGCTAGAGATAGGGGACAGGGGCCATACAATGAGCAGTTCTTC. This sequence encodes CSARDRGQGPYNEQFF.

As for this clonotype: This sequence may be a read error, since a much larger clone differs from it by one base. The chain couples TRBV6-2 or TRBV6-3 to TRBJ1-1; 7 nucleotides agree with TRBD1. This CDR3 has 13 residues. V shed 7 bases and J 6 bases; nucleotides not matched to a gene: 8. CDR1 is MNHEY, CDR2 SVGEGT, per germline. CDR3 sequence reads: CASTRTGFAEAFF. The CDR3 bases are TGTGCCAGCACCCGGACAGGATTCGCTGAAGCTTTCTTT.